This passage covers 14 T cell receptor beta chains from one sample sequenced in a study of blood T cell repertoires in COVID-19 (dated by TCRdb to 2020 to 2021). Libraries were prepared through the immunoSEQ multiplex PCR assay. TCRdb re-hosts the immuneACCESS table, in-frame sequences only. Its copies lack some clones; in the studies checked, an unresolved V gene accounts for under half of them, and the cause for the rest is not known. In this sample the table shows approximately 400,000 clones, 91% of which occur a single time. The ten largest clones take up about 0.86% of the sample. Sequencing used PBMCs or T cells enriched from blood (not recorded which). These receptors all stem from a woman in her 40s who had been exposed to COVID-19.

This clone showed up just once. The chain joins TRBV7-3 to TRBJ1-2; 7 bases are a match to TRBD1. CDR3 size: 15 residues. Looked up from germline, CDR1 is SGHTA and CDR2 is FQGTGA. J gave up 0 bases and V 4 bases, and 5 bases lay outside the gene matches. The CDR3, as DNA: TGTGCCAGCAGCTCGCAGGGGGGCTCTAACTATGGCTACACCTTC. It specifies CASSSQGGSNYGYTF.

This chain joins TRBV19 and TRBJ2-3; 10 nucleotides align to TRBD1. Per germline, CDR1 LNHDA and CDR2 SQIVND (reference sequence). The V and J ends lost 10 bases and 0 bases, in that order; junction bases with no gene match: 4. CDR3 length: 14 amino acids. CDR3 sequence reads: CATSDRGSTDTQYF. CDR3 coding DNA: TGTGCCACCTCGGACAGGGGGAGCACAGATACGCAGTATTTT. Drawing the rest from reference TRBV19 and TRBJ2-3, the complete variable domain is DGGITQSPKYLFRKEGQNVTLSCEQNLNHDAMYWYRQDPGQGLRLIYYSQIVNDFQKGDIAEGYSVSREKKESFPLTVTSAQKNPTAFYLCATSDRGSTDTQYFGPGTRLTVL.

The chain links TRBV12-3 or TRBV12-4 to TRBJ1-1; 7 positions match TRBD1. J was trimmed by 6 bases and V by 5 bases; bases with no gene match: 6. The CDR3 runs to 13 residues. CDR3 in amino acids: CASSPRGQSEAFF. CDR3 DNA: TGTGCCAGCAGTCCCCGGGGACAGTCTGAAGCTTTCTTT.

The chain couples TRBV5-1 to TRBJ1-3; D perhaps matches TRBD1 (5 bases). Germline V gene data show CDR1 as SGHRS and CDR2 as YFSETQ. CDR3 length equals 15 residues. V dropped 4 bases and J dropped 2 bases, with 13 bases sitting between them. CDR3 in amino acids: CASSLSAGPGNTIYF. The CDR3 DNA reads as TGCGCCAGCAGCCTTTCCGCGGGACCTGGAAACACCATATATTTT.

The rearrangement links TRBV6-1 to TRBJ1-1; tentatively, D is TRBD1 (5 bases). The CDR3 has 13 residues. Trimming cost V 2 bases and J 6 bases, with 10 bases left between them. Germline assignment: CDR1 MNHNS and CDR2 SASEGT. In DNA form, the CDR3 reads TGTGCCAGCAGTGAACCAGGGAGGTCTGAAGCTTTCTTT. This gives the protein CASSEPGRSEAFF.

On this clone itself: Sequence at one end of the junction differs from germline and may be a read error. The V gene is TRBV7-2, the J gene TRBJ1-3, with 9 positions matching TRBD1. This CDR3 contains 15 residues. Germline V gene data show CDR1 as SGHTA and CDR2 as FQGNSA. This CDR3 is CASSLGGQGGTTIYF. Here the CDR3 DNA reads TGTGCCAGCAGCTTAGGGGGACAGGGAGGAACCACCATATATTTT.

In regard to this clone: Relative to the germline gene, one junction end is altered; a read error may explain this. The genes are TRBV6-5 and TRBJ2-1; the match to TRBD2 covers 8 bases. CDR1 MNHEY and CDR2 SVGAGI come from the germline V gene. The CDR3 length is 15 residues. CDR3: CASSSLSSGGSERFF. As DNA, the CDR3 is TGTGCCAGCAGTTCCCTGTCCAGCGGGGGCAGCGAGCGGTTCTTC.

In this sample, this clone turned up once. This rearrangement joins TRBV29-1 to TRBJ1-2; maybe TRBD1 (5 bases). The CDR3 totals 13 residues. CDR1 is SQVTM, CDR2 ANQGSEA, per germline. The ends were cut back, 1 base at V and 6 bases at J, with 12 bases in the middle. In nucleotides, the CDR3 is TGCAGCGTTGAAGGTCCAGGGATCCATGGCTACACCTTC. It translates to CSVEGPGIHGYTF.

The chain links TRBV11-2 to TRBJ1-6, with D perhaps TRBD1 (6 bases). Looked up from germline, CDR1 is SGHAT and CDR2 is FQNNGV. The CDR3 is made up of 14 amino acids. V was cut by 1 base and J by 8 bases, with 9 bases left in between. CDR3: CASSLGQGYSPLHF. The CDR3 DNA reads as TGTGCCAGCAGCTTAGGGCAGGGGTATTCACCCCTCCACTTT.

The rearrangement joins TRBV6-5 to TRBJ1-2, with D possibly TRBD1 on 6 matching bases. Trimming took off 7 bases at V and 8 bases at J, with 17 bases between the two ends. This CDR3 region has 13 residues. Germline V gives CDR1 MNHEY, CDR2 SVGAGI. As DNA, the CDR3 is TGTGCCAGCACCAACACAGGGTTGGTAGGCTACACCTTC. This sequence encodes CASTNTGLVGYTF.

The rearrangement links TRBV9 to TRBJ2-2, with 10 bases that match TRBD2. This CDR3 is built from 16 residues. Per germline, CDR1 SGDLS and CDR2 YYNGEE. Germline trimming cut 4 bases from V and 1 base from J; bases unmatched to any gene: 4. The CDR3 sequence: CASSLRTSGNTGELFF. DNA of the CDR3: TGTGCCAGCAGCCTCAGGACTAGCGGGAACACCGGGGAGCTGTTTTTT.

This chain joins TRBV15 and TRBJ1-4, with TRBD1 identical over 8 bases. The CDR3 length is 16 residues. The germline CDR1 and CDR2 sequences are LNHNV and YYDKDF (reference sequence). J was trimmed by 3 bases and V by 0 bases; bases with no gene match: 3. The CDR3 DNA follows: TGTGCCACCAGCAGAGATGGGGGACAGGCTAATGAAAAACTGTTTTTT. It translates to CATSRDGGQANEKLFF.

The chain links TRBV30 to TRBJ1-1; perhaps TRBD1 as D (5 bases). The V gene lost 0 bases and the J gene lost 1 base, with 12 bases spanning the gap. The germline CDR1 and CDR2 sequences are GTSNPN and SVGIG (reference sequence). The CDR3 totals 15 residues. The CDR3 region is CAWSVRQDTNTEAFF. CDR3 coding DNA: TGTGCCTGGAGTGTACGGCAGGACACGAACACTGAAGCTTTCTTT.

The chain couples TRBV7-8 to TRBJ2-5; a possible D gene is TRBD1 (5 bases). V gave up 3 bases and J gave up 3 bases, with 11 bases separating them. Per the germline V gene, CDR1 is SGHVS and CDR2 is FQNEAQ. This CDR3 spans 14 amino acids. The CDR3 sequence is CASSLSQGKETQYF. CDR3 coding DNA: TGTGCCAGCAGCTTGAGCCAGGGCAAAGAGACCCAGTACTTC.